This TCR beta chain is from a study of control samples from healthy donors and cancer patients (dated by TCRdb to about 2020). About this clone: The antigen this receptor binds is unknown. The sample holds no much larger clone one base away, and base qualities are not on file.

The germline V gene sets CDR1 to SNHLY and CDR2 to FYNNEI. The CDR3, from cysteine to phenylalanine, totals 13 residues. Only the CDR3 DNA is retained, 39 bases long and in frame from the first base. Trimming costs V 6 bases and J 4 bases, and their ends lie 12 bases apart. The library came from the immunoSEQ multiplex PCR assay. Not all clones reach the TCRdb copy of this immuneACCESS table, which keeps in-frame sequences only. Checked studies attribute under half of the gap to unresolved V genes and leave the rest unexplained. The sample yields around 230,000 clones; 90% to 95% were counted once. The ten largest clonotypes hold approximately 1.4% of the sample.

This TCR derives from a man between 45 and 60 years old in good health. The sequencing input was blood. The rearrangement joined TRBV2 to TRBJ1-1, and perhaps TRBD1 as D gene, on 6 matching bases. The encoded CDR3 is CASSPGVGTEAFF. The nucleotide sequence is TGTGCCAGCAGCCCAGGGGTGGGCACTGAAGCTTTCTTT.